These 23 T cell receptor beta chains were all obtained from the same sample, sequenced in a study of a mutant IDH1 vaccine in newly diagnosed glioma. Assay: immunoSEQ multiplex PCR; the TCRdb copy retains only in-frame clones and omits some. The sample yields about 24,000 clones, 70% to 85% seen once. What these receptors recognize is not known. Time point specified: week 11, during vaccination. The vaccine gave 300 ug of a 20-mer mutant IDH1 peptide subcutaneously per dose. Specimen: PBMCs, collected from a glioma patient whose treatment included an IDH1 peptide vaccine. These receptors all come from a man in his forties with glioma.

This sequence joins TRBV18 and TRBJ1-1; the D is unclear. The V gene's germline CDR1 is KGHSH and CDR2 LQKENI. This CDR3 comprises 13 residues. Trimming removed 2 bases from V and 4 bases from J, with 8 bases in between. DNA of the CDR3: TGTGCCAGCTCACCAAGGGAGTTCACTGAAGCTTTCTTT. Its protein is CASSPREFTEAFF.

This clone was detected only once. The rearrangement uses TRBV7-8 and TRBJ2-1, with D possibly called TRBD1 or TRBD2 (5 bases each). The CDR3 spans 14 residues. Trimming pared 1 base from V and 4 bases from J, leaving 8 bases between. The V gene's germline CDR1 is SGHVS and CDR2 FQNEAQ. Here the CDR3 reads CASSLVGEYNEQFF. The CDR3 region has the DNA TGTGCCAGCAGCTTAGTGGGGGAGTACAATGAGCAGTTCTTC.

V and J are TRBV6-6 and TRBJ2-2; no reliable D call. Trimming removed 2 bases at V and 9 bases at J, with 19 bases between. This CDR3 comprises 16 residues. Per the germline V gene, CDR1 is MNHNY and CDR2 is SVGAGI (reference sequence). The CDR3 DNA is TGTGCCAGCAGTTACGGGATCGGCAGTTCAAACCGGGAGCTGTTTTTT. Its translation: CASSYGIGSSNRELFF.

This chain links TRBV27 with TRBJ1-2, with 9 bases identical to TRBD1. The J segment lost 5 bases and the V segment lost 6 bases, leaving 7 bases of the junction unmatched. The CDR3 sequence is 14 residues long. CDR1 is MNHEY, CDR2 SMNVEV, per germline (reference sequence). The CDR3 sequence: CASSLTDRGYGYTF. The CDR3, as DNA: TGTGCCAGCAGCCTAACCGACAGGGGGTATGGCTACACCTTC.

The chain is built from TRBV5-1 and TRBJ2-2; 8 nucleotides align to TRBD1. The CDR3 consists of 16 residues. Germline loops: CDR1 SGHRS, CDR2 YFSETQ. The V segment lost 0 bases and the J segment 5 bases; nucleotides outside the gene matches: 6. CDR3 DNA: TGCGCCAGCAGCTTGGGAGGACAGGGTTATACCGGGGAGCTGTTTTTT. It translates to CASSLGGQGYTGELFF.

The V call is TRBV7-8, the J call TRBJ1-2; D remains unclear. V was pared by 4 bases and J by 2 bases, with 11 bases between. The CDR3 runs 14 residues. CDR1 is SGHVS and CDR2 is FQNEAQ in the germline V gene. DNA of the CDR3: TGTGCCAGCAGCTCTTTATATGGGAACTATGGCTACACCTTC. The encoded protein is CASSSLYGNYGYTF.

The gene calls are TRBV14 and TRBJ2-7; D may be TRBD1 (7 bases). Germline CDR1 reads SGHDN; CDR2 reads FVKESK. The germline V and J ends were trimmed by 6 bases and 3 bases, with 18 bases remaining between them. The CDR3 covers 15 residues. CDR3 residues: CASSFRGAWGYEQYF. The CDR3 nucleotides are TGTGCCAGCAGTTTCAGGGGGGCGTGGGGCTACGAGCAGTACTTC.

This rearrangement joins TRBV5-6 to TRBJ1-2; 8 nucleotides agree with TRBD1. CDR1 and CDR2 (germline): SGHDT, YYEEEE. This CDR3 has 15 amino acids. With 0 bases clipped from V and 0 bases from J, the junction kept 1 base outside the gene matches. As DNA, the CDR3 is TGTGCCAGCAGCTTGGGGGACAGGCCTAACTATGGCTACACCTTC. Amino acids: CASSLGDRPNYGYTF.

The rearrangement links TRBV28 to TRBJ2-1; D is ambiguous. CDR1 MDHEN and CDR2 SYDVKM come from the germline V gene. The ends were cut back, 11 bases at V and 2 bases at J, with 13 bases in the middle. CDR3 length equals 13 residues. As DNA, the CDR3 is TGTGCCGTACACAGTTCCCCCTACAATGAGCAGTTCTTC. As protein: CAVHSSPYNEQFF.

The V and J genes are TRBV5-1 and TRBJ2-3; D not certain. The CDR3 consists of 14 residues. From germline, CDR1 is SGHRS and CDR2 YFSETQ. V gave up 0 bases and J gave up 2 bases, with 7 bases separating them. The CDR3 sequence is CASSLGGTTDTQYF. CDR3 coding DNA: TGCGCCAGCAGCTTGGGGGGAACCACAGATACGCAGTATTTT.

The chain couples TRBV2 to TRBJ2-3; the D gene is possibly TRBD1 (6 bases). V gave up 6 bases and J gave up 3 bases, with 19 bases separating them. The CDR3 sequence is 16 residues long. CDR1 is SNHLY and CDR2 is FYNNEI in the germline V gene. The CDR3 loop is CASRRGTFPGTDTQYF. For the CDR3, the DNA is TGTGCCAGCAGGAGGGGGACCTTCCCGGGGACAGATACGCAGTATTTT.

This chain uses TRBV19 with TRBJ1-1; D is ambiguous. Germline loops: CDR1 LNHDA, CDR2 SQIVND (reference sequence). The CDR3 extends over 12 amino acids. Deletions cut 5 bases from V and 2 bases from J, with 6 bases between. In DNA, the CDR3 is TGTGCCAGTAGTCATACTAACACTGAAGCTTTCTTT. Translation: CASSHTNTEAFF.

The rearrangement joins TRBV7-2 to TRBJ1-2; a possible D gene is TRBD1 (6 bases). Trimming cost V 1 base and J 7 bases, with 10 bases left between them. The CDR3 totals 13 residues. In germline, CDR1 is SGHTA, CDR2 FQGNSA. This CDR3 reads CASSLETGSGYTF. CDR3 sequence (DNA): TGTGCCAGCAGCTTAGAAACAGGGAGTGGCTACACCTTC.

This clone was seen once. The chain joins TRBV5-1 to TRBJ1-1; 9 nucleotides align to TRBD1. Germline loops: CDR1 SGHRS, CDR2 YFSETQ. This CDR3 is built from 14 residues. The ends lost 6 bases at V and 3 bases at J; junction bases unmatched: 6. The chain's CDR3 is CASTMGQGYTEAFF. The CDR3 DNA is TGCGCCAGCACCATGGGACAGGGATACACTGAAGCTTTCTTT.

This sequence joins TRBV13 and TRBJ2-3; 9 bases align to TRBD2. Germline CDR1 PRHDT, CDR2 FYEKMQ (reference sequence). Trimming at V came to 5 bases and at J to 14 bases, leaving 8 bases not matched to a gene. CDR3 length equals 12 residues. This CDR3 is CASSASSGDGYF. The CDR3 nucleotides are TGTGCCAGCAGCGCCTCTAGCGGGGACGGGTATTTT.

This clone was observed once. This chain uses TRBV7-6 with TRBJ1-1; D is possibly TRBD1 (5 bases). CDR1 is SGHVS, CDR2 FNYEAQ, per germline. The V gene lost 2 bases and the J gene lost 0 bases, with 28 bases spanning the gap. The CDR3 length is 21 residues. The CDR3 nucleotides read TGTGCCAGCAGCTTAACCGGCGGGTTTTCTTCCAGGGTTAGCATGAACACTGAAGCTTTCTTT. This codes for CASSLTGGFSSRVSMNTEAFF.

The V gene is TRBV11-3, the J gene TRBJ2-2; D gene unclear. Germline V CDR1 and CDR2: SGHNT, YENEEA. The CDR3 is 13 amino acids. Trimming shortened V by 5 bases and J by 4 bases, and 8 bases separated the two germline ends. The CDR3 is CASSPGSTGELFF. The CDR3 DNA reads TGTGCCAGCAGCCCAGGATCCACCGGGGAGCTGTTTTTT.

This sequence joins TRBV2 and TRBJ2-2; D is uncertain. The CDR3 sequence is 16 residues long. V lost 6 bases and J 7 bases, leaving 21 bases between the germline ends. CDR1 SNHLY and CDR2 FYNNEI come from the germline V gene. In nucleotides, the CDR3 is TGTGCCAGCAGCTTTTTGTTGGTTAGGGTAGGCGGGGAGCTGTTTTTT. It codes for CASSFLLVRVGGELFF.

This clone was recorded a few times. CDR3 in DNA: TGTGCCTGGAATCTGGGGAGCAATCAGCCCCAGCATTTT. Amino acid sequence: CAWNLGSNQPQHF. This sequence joins TRBV30 and TRBJ1-5, with unresolved D. Trimming removed 4 bases at V and 1 base at J, with 8 bases between. This CDR3 is 13 amino acids long. Germline V gene sequence: CDR1 GTSNPN, CDR2 SVGIG (reference sequence).

Only one count was recorded for this clone. V gene TRBV6-5 combines with J gene TRBJ2-2, with D tentatively TRBD1 (6 bases). V was clipped by 6 bases and J by 6 bases, with 8 bases between them. CDR3 length: 12 amino acids. Germline V gives CDR1 MNHEY, CDR2 SVGAGI. The CDR3 DNA is TGTGCCAGCAGCCAGGGGTCCGGGGAGCTGTTTTTT. Residues: CASSQGSGELFF.

The chain recombines TRBV19 with TRBJ1-1; D gene unclear. The CDR3 spans 13 residues. CDR1 and CDR2 from the germline V gene are LNHDA and SQIVND (reference sequence). Trimming shortened V by 2 bases and J by 4 bases, and 8 bases separated the two germline ends. CDR3 DNA sequence: TGTGCCAGTAGTATAAATGGCGGCACTGAAGCTTTCTTT. Translated: CASSINGGTEAFF.

J is TRBJ1-5 and V is TRBV19, with D uncertain. The V gene's germline CDR1 is LNHDA and CDR2 SQIVND (reference sequence). The CDR3 runs to 12 residues. Trimming took 1 base from V and 7 from J, leaving 5 bases between them. The CDR3 DNA follows: TGTGCCAGTAGTATAGGAGAACAGCCCCAGCATTTT. Translated, it gives CASSIGEQPQHF.

The chain employs TRBV5-4 and TRBJ1-2; 8 nucleotides line up with TRBD1. CDR3 length equals 14 residues. The trim removed 3 bases at V and 7 bases at J, leaving 8 bases unmatched. Looked up from germline, CDR1 is SGHNT and CDR2 is YYREEE (reference sequence). The CDR3 DNA reads TGTGCCAGCAGCTACCTGGACAGGGCAGGTGGCTACACCTTC. This encodes CASSYLDRAGGYTF.